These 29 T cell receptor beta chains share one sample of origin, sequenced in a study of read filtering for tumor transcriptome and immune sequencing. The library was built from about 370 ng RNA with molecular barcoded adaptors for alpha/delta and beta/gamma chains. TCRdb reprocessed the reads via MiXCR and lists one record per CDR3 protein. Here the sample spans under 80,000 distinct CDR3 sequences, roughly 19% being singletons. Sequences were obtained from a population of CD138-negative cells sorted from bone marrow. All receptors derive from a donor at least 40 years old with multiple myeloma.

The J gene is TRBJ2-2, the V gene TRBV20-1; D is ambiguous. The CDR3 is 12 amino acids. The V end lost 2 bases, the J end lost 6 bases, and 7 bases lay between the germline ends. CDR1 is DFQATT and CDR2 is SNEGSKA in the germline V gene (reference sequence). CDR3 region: CSARPYSGELFF. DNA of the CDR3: TGCAGTGCTAGACCCTACTCCGGGGAGCTGTTTTTT.

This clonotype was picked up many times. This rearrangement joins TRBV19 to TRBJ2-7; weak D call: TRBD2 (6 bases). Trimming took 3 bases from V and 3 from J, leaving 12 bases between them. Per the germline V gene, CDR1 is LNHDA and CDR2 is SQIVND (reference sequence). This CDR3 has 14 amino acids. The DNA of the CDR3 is TGTGCCAGTAGTATCTTTGGCGGGGACTACGAGCAGTACTTC. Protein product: CASSIFGGDYEQYF. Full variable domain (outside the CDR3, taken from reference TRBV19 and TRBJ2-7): DGGITQSPKYLFRKEGQNVTLSCEQNLNHDAMYWYRQDPGQGLRLIYYSQIVNDFQKGDIAEGYSVSREKKESFPLTVTSAQKNPTAFYLCASSIFGGDYEQYFGPGTRLTVT.

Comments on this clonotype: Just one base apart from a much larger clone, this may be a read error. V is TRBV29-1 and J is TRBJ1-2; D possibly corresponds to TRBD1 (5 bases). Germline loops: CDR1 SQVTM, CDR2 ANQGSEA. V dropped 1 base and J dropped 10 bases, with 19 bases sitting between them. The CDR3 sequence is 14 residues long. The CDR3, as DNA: TGCAGCGTTGAAGGTCCCCGGGGGGGATTTGACTACACCTTC. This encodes CSVEGPRGGFDYTF.

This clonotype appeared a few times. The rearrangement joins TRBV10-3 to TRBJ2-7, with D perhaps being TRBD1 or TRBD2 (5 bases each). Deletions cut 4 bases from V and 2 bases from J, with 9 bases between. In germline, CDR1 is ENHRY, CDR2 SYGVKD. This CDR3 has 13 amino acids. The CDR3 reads CAISGDGAYEQYF. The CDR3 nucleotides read TGTGCCATCAGTGGGGACGGGGCCTACGAGCAGTACTTC.

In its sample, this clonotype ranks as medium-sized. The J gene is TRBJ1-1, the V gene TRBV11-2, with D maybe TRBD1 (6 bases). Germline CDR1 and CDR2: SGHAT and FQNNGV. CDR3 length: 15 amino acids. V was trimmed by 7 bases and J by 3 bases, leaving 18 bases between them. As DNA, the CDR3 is TGTGCCAGCAAAGGGACATCCCTTGGGGACACTGAAGCTTTCTTT. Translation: CASKGTSLGDTEAFF.

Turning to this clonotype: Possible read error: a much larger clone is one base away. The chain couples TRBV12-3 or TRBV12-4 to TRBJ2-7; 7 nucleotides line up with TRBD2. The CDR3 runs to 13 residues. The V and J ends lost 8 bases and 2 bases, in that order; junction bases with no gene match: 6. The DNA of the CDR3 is TGTGCCAGCGGGACTATCGGTCCCTACGAGCAGTACTTC. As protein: CASGTIGPYEQYF.

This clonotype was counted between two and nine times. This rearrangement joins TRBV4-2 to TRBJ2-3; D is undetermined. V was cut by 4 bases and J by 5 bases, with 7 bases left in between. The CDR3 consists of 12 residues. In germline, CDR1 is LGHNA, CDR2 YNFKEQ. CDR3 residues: CASSPLGDTQYF. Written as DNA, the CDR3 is TGTGCCAGCAGCCCCCTTGGAGATACGCAGTATTTT.

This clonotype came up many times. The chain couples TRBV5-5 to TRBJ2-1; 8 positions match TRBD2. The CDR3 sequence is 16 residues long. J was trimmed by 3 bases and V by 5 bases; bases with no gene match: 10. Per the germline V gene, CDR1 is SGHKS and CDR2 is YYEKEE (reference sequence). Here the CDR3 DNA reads TGTGCCAGCAGTATTGAGCGGGGGAGGATCTACAATGAGCAGTTCTTC. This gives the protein CASSIERGRIYNEQFF.

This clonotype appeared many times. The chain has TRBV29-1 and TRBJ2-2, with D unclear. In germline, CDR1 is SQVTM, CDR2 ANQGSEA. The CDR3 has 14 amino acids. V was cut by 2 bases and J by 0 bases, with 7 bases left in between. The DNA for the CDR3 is TGCAGCGTTGAATTGTCAGCGAACACCGGGGAGCTGTTTTTT. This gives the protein CSVELSANTGELFF.

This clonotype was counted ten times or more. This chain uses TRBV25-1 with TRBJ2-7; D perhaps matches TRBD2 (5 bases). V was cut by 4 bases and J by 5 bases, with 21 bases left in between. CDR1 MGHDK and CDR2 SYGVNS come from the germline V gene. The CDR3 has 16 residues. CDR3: CASSAVQRIAGDEQYF. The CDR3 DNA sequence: TGTGCCAGCAGTGCCGTACAGCGCATTGCCGGGGACGAGCAGTACTTC.

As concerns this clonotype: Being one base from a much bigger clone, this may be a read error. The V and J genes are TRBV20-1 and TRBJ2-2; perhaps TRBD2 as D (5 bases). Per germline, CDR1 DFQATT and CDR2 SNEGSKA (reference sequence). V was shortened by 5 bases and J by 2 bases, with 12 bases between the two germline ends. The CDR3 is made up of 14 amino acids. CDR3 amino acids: CSASGIANTGELFF. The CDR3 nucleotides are TGCAGTGCTTCCGGGATAGCCAACACCGGGGAGCTGTTTTTT.

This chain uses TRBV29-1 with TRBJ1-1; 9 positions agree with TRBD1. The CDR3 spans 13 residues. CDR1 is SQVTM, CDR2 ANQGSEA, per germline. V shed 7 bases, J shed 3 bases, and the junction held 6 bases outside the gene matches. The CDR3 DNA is TGCAGCGCTTCGACAGGGGGTTACACTGAAGCTTTCTTT. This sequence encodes CSASTGGYTEAFF.

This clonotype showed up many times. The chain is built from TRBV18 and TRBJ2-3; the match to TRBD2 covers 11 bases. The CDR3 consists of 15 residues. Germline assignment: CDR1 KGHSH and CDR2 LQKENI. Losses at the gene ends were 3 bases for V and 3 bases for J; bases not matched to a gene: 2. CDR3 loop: CASSPTSGRTDTQYF. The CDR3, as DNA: TGTGCCAGCTCACCCACTAGCGGGAGAACAGATACGCAGTATTTT.

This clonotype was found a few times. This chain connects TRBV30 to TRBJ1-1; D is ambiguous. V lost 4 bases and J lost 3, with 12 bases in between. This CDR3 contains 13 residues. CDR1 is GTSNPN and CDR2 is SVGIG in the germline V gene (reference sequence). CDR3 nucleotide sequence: TGTGCCTGGACGCAATTGAGGGACACTGAAGCTTTCTTT. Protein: CAWTQLRDTEAFF.

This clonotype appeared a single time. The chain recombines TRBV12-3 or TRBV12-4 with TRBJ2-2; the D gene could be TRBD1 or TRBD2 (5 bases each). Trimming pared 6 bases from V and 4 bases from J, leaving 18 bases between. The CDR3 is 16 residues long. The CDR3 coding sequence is TGTGCCAGCAGAAATCAGGGACCCTCAAGCACCGGGGAGCTGTTTTTT. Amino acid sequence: CASRNQGPSSTGELFF.

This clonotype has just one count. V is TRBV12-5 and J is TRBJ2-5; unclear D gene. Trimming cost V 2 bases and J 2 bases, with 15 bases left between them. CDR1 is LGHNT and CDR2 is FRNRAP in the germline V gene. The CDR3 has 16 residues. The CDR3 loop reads CASGLSSACLQETQYF. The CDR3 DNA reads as TGTGCTAGTGGTTTGAGTTCGGCGTGTCTACAAGAGACCCAGTACTTC.

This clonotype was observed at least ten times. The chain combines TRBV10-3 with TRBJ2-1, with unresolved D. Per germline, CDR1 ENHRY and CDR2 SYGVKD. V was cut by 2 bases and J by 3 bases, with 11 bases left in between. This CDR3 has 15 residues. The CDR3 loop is CAISEGINLYNEQFF. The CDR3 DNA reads TGTGCCATCAGTGAGGGGATAAACCTCTACAATGAGCAGTTCTTC.

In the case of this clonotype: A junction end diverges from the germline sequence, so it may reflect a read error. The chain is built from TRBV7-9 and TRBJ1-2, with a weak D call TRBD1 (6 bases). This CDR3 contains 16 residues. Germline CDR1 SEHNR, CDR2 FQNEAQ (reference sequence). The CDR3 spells CASSLGGTPSNYGYTF. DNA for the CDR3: TGTGCCAGCAGTTTAGGGGGGACACCATCTAACTATGGTTACACCTTC.

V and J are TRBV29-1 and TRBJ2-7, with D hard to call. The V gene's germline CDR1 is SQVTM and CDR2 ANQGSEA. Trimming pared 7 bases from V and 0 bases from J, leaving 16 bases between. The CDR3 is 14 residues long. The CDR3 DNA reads TGCAGCGCAAAGGTAGACCTCAGCTCCTACGAGCAGTACTTC. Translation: CSAKVDLSSYEQYF.

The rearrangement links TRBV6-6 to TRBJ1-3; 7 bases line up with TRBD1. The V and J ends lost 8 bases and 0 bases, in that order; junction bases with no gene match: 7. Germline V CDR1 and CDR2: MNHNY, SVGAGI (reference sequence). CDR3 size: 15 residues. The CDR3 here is CASSDRPNSGNTIYF. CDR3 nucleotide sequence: TGTGCCAGCTCGGACAGGCCCAACTCTGGAAACACCATATATTTT.

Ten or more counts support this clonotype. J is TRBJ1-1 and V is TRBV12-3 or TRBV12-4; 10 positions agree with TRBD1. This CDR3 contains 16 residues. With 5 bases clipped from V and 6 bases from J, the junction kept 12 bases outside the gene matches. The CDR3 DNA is TGTGCCAGCAGTCCACATGCATCCGGGACAGGGGCTGAAGCTTTCTTT. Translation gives CASSPHASGTGAEAFF.

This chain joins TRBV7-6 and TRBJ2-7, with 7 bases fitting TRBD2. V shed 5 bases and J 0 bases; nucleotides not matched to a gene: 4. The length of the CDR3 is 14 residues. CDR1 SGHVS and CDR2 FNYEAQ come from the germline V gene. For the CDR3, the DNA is TGTGCCAGCAGCCGAAGCGGGAACTCCTACGAGCAGTACTTC. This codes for CASSRSGNSYEQYF.

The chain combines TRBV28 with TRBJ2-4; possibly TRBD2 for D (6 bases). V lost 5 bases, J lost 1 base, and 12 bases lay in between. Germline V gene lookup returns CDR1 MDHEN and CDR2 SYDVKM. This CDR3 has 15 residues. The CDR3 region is CASSGGEGAKNIQYF. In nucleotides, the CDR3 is TGTGCCAGCAGTGGAGGGGAAGGGGCCAAAAACATTCAGTACTTC.

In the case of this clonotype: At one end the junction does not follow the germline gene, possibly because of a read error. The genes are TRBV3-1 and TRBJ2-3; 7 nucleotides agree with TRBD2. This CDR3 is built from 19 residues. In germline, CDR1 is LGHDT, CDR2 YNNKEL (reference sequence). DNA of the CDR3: TGTACCAGCAGCCAAGTACTTCTGTCGGCTAGCGGTTTTGCGGATACGCAGTATTTT. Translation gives CTSSQVLLSASGFADTQYF.

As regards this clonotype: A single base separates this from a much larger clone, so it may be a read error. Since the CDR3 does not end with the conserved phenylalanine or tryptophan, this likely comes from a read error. The CDR3 DNA is TGCAGTGCTAGCTTAGCGGGAGTGACGCGCGAGCAGTACCTC. It yields the protein CSASLAGVTREQYL. The chain recombines TRBV20-1 with TRBJ2-7, with 9 bases aligning to TRBD2. The CDR3 sequence is 14 residues long. The trim removed 3 bases at V and 6 bases at J, leaving 9 bases unmatched. Germline loops: CDR1 DFQATT, CDR2 SNEGSKA (reference sequence).

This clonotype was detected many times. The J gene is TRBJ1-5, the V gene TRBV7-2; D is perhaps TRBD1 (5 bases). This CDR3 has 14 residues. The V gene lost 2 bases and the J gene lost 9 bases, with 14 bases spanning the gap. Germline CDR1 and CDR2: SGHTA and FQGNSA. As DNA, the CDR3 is TGTGCCAGCAGCTTATCGTCGGAGGGGTGGCCCCAGCATTTT. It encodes CASSLSSEGWPQHF.

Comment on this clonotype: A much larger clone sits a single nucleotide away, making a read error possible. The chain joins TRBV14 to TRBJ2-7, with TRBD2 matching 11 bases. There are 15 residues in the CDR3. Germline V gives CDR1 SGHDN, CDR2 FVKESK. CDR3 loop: CASSQDGTSGAEPYF. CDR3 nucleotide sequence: TGTGCCAGCAGCCAAGACGGGACTAGCGGAGCTGAGCCGTACTTC.

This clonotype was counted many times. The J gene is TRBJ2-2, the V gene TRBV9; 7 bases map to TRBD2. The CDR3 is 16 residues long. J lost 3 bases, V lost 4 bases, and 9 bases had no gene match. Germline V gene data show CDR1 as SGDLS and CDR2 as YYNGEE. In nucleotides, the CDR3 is TGTGCCAGCAGCCCTGGGGCTAGCGGACACACCGGGGAGCTGTTTTTT. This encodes CASSPGASGHTGELFF.

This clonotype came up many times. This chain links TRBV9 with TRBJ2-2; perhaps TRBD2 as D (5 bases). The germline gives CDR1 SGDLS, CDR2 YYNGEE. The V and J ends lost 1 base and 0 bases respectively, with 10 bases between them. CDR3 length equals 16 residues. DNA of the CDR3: TGTGCCAGCAGCGTATATACCGGGGCGAACACCGGGGAGCTGTTTTTT. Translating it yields CASSVYTGANTGELFF. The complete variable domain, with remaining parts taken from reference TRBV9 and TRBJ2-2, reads DSGVTQTPKHLITATGQRVTLRCSPRSGDLSVYWYQQSLDQGLQFLIQYYNGEERAKGNILERFSAQQFPDLHSELNLSSLELGDSALYFCASSVYTGANTGELFFGEGSRLTVL.